The subject of this entry is one TCR beta chain. Its antigen is undetermined. Peripheral blood, together with lesional scalp punch biopsies, was collected from alopecia areata patients. Looked up from germline, CDR1 is SGHRS and CDR2 is YFSETQ. This CDR3 contains 15 residues. V lost 4 bases to trimming and J lost 6 bases; unmatched junction nucleotides: 5. The data originate from a study of CD8+ T cells in alopecia areata. Study conclusions and caveats: In lesional scalp, particularly from alopecia totalis/universalis, clonality was higher than in normal scalp. The study found TCR sharing across patients less clear than in mice, possibly for HLA reasons. Resident alphabeta T cells of normal skin are also sequenced in scalp samples.

cDNA prepared by RNA extraction and subsequent reverse transcription served as the template for sequencing. Sequencing was performed with immunoSEQ multiplex PCR; in TCRdb, only in-frame clones are kept and a portion is missing. In the table there are some 150,000 clones, around 71% of which are singletons. The V and J genes are TRBV5-1 and TRBJ2-3, with 13 bases lining up with TRBD2. This TCR came from a human donor with alopecia areata. Sequencing was performed on CD8+ T cells sorted from blood, taken at week 0. The CDR3 DNA sequence: TGCGCCAGCAGCGAATGGACTAGCGGGGGTGATACGCAGTATTTT. Protein: CASSEWTSGGDTQYF. Full variable domain (rest looked up from reference TRBV5-1 and TRBJ2-3): KAGVTQTPRYLIKTRGQQVTLSCSPISGHRSVSWYQQTPGQGLQFLFEYFSETQRNKGNFPGRFSGRQFSNSRSEMNVSTLELGDSALYLCASSEWTSGGDTQYFGPGTRLTVL.